This T cell receptor (beta chain) was retrieved from a study of T-cell memory formation after mild COVID-19 (dated by TCRdb to the early 2020s). Broadly, across the study: TCR sequence clusters from the two donors were found to be largely donor specific. In two donors, T-cell clones that expanded and contracted after mild COVID-19 were followed by sequencing TCRalpha and TCRbeta repertoires longitudinally. The cohort comprised two young, previously healthy adult volunteers, one female and one male.

PBMCs were isolated by Ficoll-Paque density gradient centrifugation. Paper-wide results and their limitations: The study included only a couple of mild cases, and larger cohorts that include severe cases with pre-infection samples were judged to be necessary. Clones that contracted from day 15 to 85 showed balanced CD4/CD8 phenotypes, whereas a second wave of clones that expanded from day 15 to 37 leaned towards CD4+. SARS-CoV-2 specificity of the second-wave clones peaking on day 37 was not confirmed. Contracting CD4+ clones were found mainly in CM and EM memory subsets, while CD8+ clones were enriched in EMRA. Some responding clones were found in pre-infection memory, which suggests that pre-existing cross-reactive memory T cells took part in the SARS-CoV-2 response.

CDR1 is given as SGHVS and CDR2 as FNYEAQ, both from the germline V gene. The CDR3 starts with the cysteine, ends with the phenylalanine, and has 15 residues. Only the CDR3 DNA is retained, 45 bases long and in frame from the first base. The sample was run on an Illumina NovaSeq 6000. Using 5'RACE with constant-segment primers, TCRalpha and TCRbeta cDNA libraries were constructed, with sample barcodes and unique molecular identifiers added in the process. Trizol reagent was used to extract RNA from every sample. Amplification of the libraries took two PCR steps, and the second step added a second sample barcode plus Illumina TruSeq adapters. Sequencing of libraries was performed on an Illumina NovaSeq with 2 x 150 bp paired-end reads. Per the authors' processing: Reads were demultiplexed and collapsed into UMI-guided consensus sequences with migec v1.2.7. Using mixcr v2.1.11, UMI consensuses were aligned to TRA and TRB V and J templates and then assembled into clonotypes. Expanded or contracted clonotypes were those called significant by both edgeR and NoisET, with noise models trained on biological replicates. For edgeR calls, a false discovery rate-adjusted p below 0.01 and a log2 fold-change threshold of 1 were applied. As an exploratory analysis of dynamics, max-normalized trajectories of the 1000 most abundant clonotypes were examined by PCA with hierarchical clustering. Separately sequenced CD4+ and CD8+ repertoires were used to assign the CD4 or CD8 phenotype of responding clones. The public reads were reprocessed in TCRdb via fastp at Q25 and MiXCR, keeping in-frame beta chains. Entries are consolidated by CDR3 protein sequence, retaining the most common genes and DNA. TCRdb, not the authors, supplied the V and J calls. Across this sample there are around 180,000 distinct CDR3 sequences, with approximately 17% seen only once. Of the sample, 3.9% falls within the top ten clones.

This clonotype was counted ten times or more. Its specific antigen is unknown. A read error may produce the germline difference seen at one junction end. Rearrangement joined TRBV7-6 to TRBJ2-3, with 10 bases matching TRBD2. The sequencing input was PBMCs or a T cell subset sorted from them (not recorded which). This receptor was identified in a man aged 18 to 30 who had mild COVID-19 (a few samples of this study predate the infection). The sample titles of this study are shuffled in the database, so cell type and time point are left out; the donor was told from shared clones. The CDR3 amino acid sequence is: CASSVASGGGDTQYF. The DNA is TGTGCCAGCAGCGTAGCTAGCGGGGGAGGAGATACGCAGTATTTT.